These 3 T cell receptor beta chains came from one sample sequenced in a study of cytomegalovirus exposure and HLA in healthy donors. 13 Jbeta primers and 60 Vbeta primers were used for the PCR. Sequencing used immunoSEQ multiplex PCR; TCRdb keeps in-frame clones, though not all of them. The repertoire holds some 150,000 clones, with approximately 80% as singletons. What was sequenced was PBMCs. The receptors originated from a woman in her late teens or twenties in good health and CMV-seronegative.

The chain combines TRBV28 with TRBJ2-5; possibly TRBD1 for D (6 bases). V lost 6 bases to trimming and J lost 4 bases, with 15 bases between them. The CDR3 has 14 residues. CDR1 is MDHEN and CDR2 is SYDVKM in the germline V gene. CDR3 sequence (DNA): TGTGCCAGCAGCGGTCAACAGGGAACAGAGACCCAGTACTTC. As protein: CASSGQQGTETQYF.

V is TRBV6-5 and J is TRBJ1-2, with D possibly TRBD1 on 5 matching bases. Germline V gene data show CDR1 as MNHEY and CDR2 as SVGAGI. V was cut by 2 bases and J by 7 bases, with 11 bases left in between. The CDR3 spans 13 residues. The CDR3 region has the DNA TGTGCCAGCAGTTACCGTCGGGGGTCTGGCTACACCTTC. Its protein is CASSYRRGSGYTF.

The chain couples TRBV5-1 to TRBJ1-1; TRBD1 matches at 7 bases. CDR3 length equals 14 residues. From germline, CDR1 is SGHRS and CDR2 YFSETQ. With 4 bases clipped from V and 1 base from J, the junction kept 4 bases outside the gene matches. The DNA of the CDR3 is TGCGCCAGCAGCGAACGACAGGGGAACACTGAAGCTTTCTTT. This translates into CASSERQGNTEAFF.